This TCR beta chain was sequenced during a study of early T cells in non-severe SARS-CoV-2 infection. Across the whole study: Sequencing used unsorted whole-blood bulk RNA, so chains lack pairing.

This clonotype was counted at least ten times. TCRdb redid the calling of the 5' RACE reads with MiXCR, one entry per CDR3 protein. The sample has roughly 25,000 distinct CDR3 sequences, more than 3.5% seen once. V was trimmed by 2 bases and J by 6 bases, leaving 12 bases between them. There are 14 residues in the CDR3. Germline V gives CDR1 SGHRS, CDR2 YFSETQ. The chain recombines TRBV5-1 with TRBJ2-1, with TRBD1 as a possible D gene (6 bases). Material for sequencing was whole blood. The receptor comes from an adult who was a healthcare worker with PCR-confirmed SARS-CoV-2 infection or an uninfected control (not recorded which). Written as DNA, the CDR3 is TGCGCCAGCAGCTTAAGAGACAGGTCCAATGAGCAGTTCTTC. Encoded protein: CASSLRDRSNEQFF.